These 24 T cell receptor beta chains came from one sample sequenced in a study of blood T cell repertoires in COVID-19. Assay used: immunoSEQ multiplex PCR; TCRdb lists only in-frame clones, some missing. Of about 120,000 clones in the sample, about four fifths were seen once. Sequenced sample: peripheral blood. The receptors here all came from a man between 65 and 85 years old with acute or convalescent COVID-19.

The genes are TRBV7-9 and TRBJ2-7; a possible D gene is TRBD1 (5 bases). Trimming removed 3 bases at V and 2 bases at J, with 14 bases between. The length of the CDR3 is 15 residues. Germline lookup yields CDR1 SEHNR and CDR2 FQNEAQ (reference sequence). CDR3 sequence reads: CASSLPQDITYEQYF. The DNA for the CDR3 is TGTGCCAGCAGCTTGCCCCAGGACATAACCTACGAGCAGTACTTC.

This clone was recorded a few times. V usage is TRBV2 and J usage is TRBJ2-7; tentative D call: TRBD1 (6 bases). Trimming shortened V by 5 bases and J by 1 base, and 15 bases separated the two germline ends. CDR1 and CDR2 (germline): SNHLY, FYNNEI. The CDR3 is 15 residues long. This chain's CDR3 is CASSRARGNSYEQYF. In DNA, the CDR3 is TGTGCCAGCAGTAGGGCCAGGGGTAATTCCTACGAGCAGTACTTC.

This clone was counted only a few times. The gene calls are TRBV19 and TRBJ2-5; perhaps TRBD2 as D (6 bases). Germline V CDR1 and CDR2: LNHDA, SQIVND (reference sequence). The CDR3 is made up of 16 amino acids. Trimming pared 2 bases from V and 5 bases from J, leaving 18 bases between. CDR3 amino acids: CASSIKEAGRRETQYF. As DNA, the CDR3 is TGTGCCAGTAGTATAAAGGAAGCGGGCAGAAGGGAGACCCAGTACTTC.

The chain carries TRBV6-6 and TRBJ1-1; 8 nucleotides match TRBD1. Per germline, CDR1 MNHNY and CDR2 SVGAGI (reference sequence). This CDR3 is 15 amino acids long. Unmatched junction bases numbered 8, after V lost 2 bases and J lost 6 bases. The CDR3 sequence is CASSYQDRAGAEAFF. The CDR3 bases are TGTGCCAGCAGTTACCAGGACAGGGCGGGTGCTGAAGCTTTCTTT.

The chain combines TRBV25-1 with TRBJ2-1, with TRBD1 identical over 7 bases. This CDR3 region has 16 residues. V was pared by 1 base and J by 3 bases, with 6 bases of the junction left unmatched. Per germline, CDR1 MGHDK and CDR2 SYGVNS. The CDR3 sequence is CASSELGRGNYNEQFF. The CDR3 DNA reads as TGTGCCAGCAGTGAATTGGGCAGGGGGAACTACAATGAGCAGTTCTTC.

V and J are TRBV2 and TRBJ1-3, with D unresolved. This CDR3 is 14 amino acids long. Trimming pared 6 bases from V and 1 base from J, leaving 10 bases between. Germline lookup yields CDR1 SNHLY and CDR2 FYNNEI. DNA for the CDR3: TGTGCCAGCAGCCCGTCCGAGTCTGGAAACACCATATATTTT. As protein: CASSPSESGNTIYF.

This chain links TRBV5-8 with TRBJ1-5; D remains ambiguous. Trimming removed 3 bases at V and 7 bases at J, with 14 bases between. Germline V gives CDR1 SGHTS, CDR2 YDEGEE. The CDR3 runs to 14 residues. The CDR3: CASSSPGSYQPQHF. The CDR3 DNA reads TGTGCCAGCAGCTCCCCCGGGAGTTACCAGCCCCAGCATTTT.

This clone was seen more than once but under ten times. The chain carries TRBV4-1 and TRBJ1-6, with a tentative D call TRBD1 (5 bases). Germline CDR1 MGHRA, CDR2 YSYEKL. The germline V and J ends were trimmed by 0 bases and 11 bases, with 17 bases remaining between them. The CDR3 has 16 residues. CDR3 sequence reads: CASSQETRQGGAPLHF. CDR3 in DNA: TGCGCCAGCAGCCAAGAAACGAGGCAGGGCGGGGCACCCCTCCACTTT.

This clone was found a few times. CDR3: CASSFPGQGRSYEQYF. The CDR3 nucleotides read TGTGCCAGCAGCTTTCCGGGACAGGGGAGATCCTACGAGCAGTACTTC. The chain joins TRBV5-6 to TRBJ2-7, with 10 bases that match TRBD1. The CDR3 covers 16 residues. Germline-derived CDR1 and CDR2 are SGHDT and YYEEEE. Trimming at V came to 2 bases and at J to 1 base, leaving 6 bases not matched to a gene.

V gene TRBV11-1 combines with J gene TRBJ2-1, with 8 positions matching TRBD1. Germline V gives CDR1 SGHAT, CDR2 FQDESV (reference sequence). J gave up 3 bases and V 4 bases, and 2 bases lay outside the gene matches. This CDR3 has 14 amino acids. CDR3 coding DNA: TGTGCCAGCAGCTACAGGGGGAACTACAATGAGCAGTTCTTC. Translated: CASSYRGNYNEQFF.

The chain has TRBV5-5 and TRBJ2-7, with 11 bases lining up with TRBD2. The CDR3 loop spans 14 amino acids. CDR1 is SGHKS and CDR2 is YYEKEE in the germline V gene (reference sequence). V gave up 3 bases and J gave up 1 base; unmatched junction bases: 0. CDR3: CASSSSGGSYEQYF. The CDR3, as DNA: TGTGCCAGCAGCTCTAGCGGGGGGTCCTACGAGCAGTACTTC.

The chain has TRBV4-3 and TRBJ2-1; D is ambiguous. The CDR3 has 14 amino acids. V lost 4 bases and J 4 bases, leaving 11 bases between the germline ends. In germline, CDR1 is LGHNA, CDR2 YSLEER. CDR3 DNA: TGCGCCAGCAGCCTGTTGACACCATACAATGAGCAGTTCTTC. Amino acids: CASSLLTPYNEQFF.

This chain uses TRBV4-3 with TRBJ1-6, with no clear D. The V end lost 1 base, the J end lost 7 bases, and 8 bases lay between the germline ends. This CDR3 has 14 amino acids. Per the germline V gene, CDR1 is LGHNA and CDR2 is YSLEER. The CDR3 spells CASSQVDWNSPLHF. The CDR3 nucleotides read TGCGCCAGCAGCCAAGTTGACTGGAATTCACCCCTCCACTTT.

In its sample, this clone was seen once. The rearrangement links TRBV5-1 to TRBJ2-1; 14 bases align to TRBD2. Trimming cost V 4 bases and J 6 bases; bases outside gene matches: 6. This CDR3 has 16 amino acids. The V gene's germline CDR1 is SGHRS and CDR2 YFSETQ. The CDR3 protein is CASSIRLAGGSNEQFF. CDR3 sequence (DNA): TGCGCCAGCAGCATAAGACTAGCGGGGGGGTCCAATGAGCAGTTCTTC.

V is TRBV27 and J is TRBJ2-3, with 8 nucleotides matching TRBD2. This CDR3 is built from 15 residues. Germline CDR1 MNHEY, CDR2 SMNVEV (reference sequence). The J segment lost 4 bases and the V segment lost 4 bases, leaving 7 bases of the junction unmatched. Written as DNA, the CDR3 is TGTGCCAGCAGTTCCGGGGGGGCCTGGGCAGATACGCAGTATTTT. It is translated as CASSSGGAWADTQYF.

The chain recombines TRBV9 with TRBJ2-2; 9 nucleotides align to TRBD2. J was trimmed by 8 bases and V by 1 base; bases with no gene match: 3. The CDR3 is 14 residues long. In germline, CDR1 is SGDLS, CDR2 YYNGEE. The CDR3 coding sequence is TGTGCCAGCAGCGTATCTAGCGGGGTGGGGGAGCTGTTTTTT. Encoded protein: CASSVSSGVGELFF.

The chain joins TRBV6-1 to TRBJ1-4, with D tentatively TRBD1 (5 bases). The V and J ends lost 2 bases and 3 bases respectively, with 10 bases between them. The CDR3 is made up of 15 amino acids. Germline V gives CDR1 MNHNS, CDR2 SASEGT. The CDR3 nucleotides read TGTGCCAGCAGTGAAAGGGGTCCGGCTAATGAAAAACTGTTTTTT. It is translated as CASSERGPANEKLFF.

The chain links TRBV3-1 (or the pseudogene TRBV3-2) to TRBJ1-1, with a tentative D call TRBD1 (6 bases). Looked up from germline, CDR1 is LGHDT and CDR2 is YNNKEL (reference sequence). The CDR3 is made up of 12 amino acids. V lost 3 bases and J lost 7, with 9 bases in between. This CDR3 reads CASSQGAGEAFF. The CDR3 DNA reads as TGTGCCAGCAGCCAGGGGGCCGGTGAAGCTTTCTTT.

This clone has only a few counts. The V and J genes are TRBV6-5 and TRBJ2-7; TRBD1 might be the D (5 bases). The CDR3 totals 15 residues. V lost 5 bases, J lost 2 bases, and 16 bases lay in between. Germline V gene data show CDR1 as MNHEY and CDR2 as SVGAGI. CDR3 nucleotide sequence: TGTGCCAGCAGTCCGTCACAGGCGGCACCCTACGAGCAGTACTTC. As protein: CASSPSQAAPYEQYF.

This rearrangement joins TRBV7-2 to TRBJ1-5; TRBD1 might be the D (6 bases). Trimming left V 2 bases short and J 2 bases short, with 10 bases between. The CDR3 runs 15 residues. CDR1 and CDR2 from the germline V gene are SGHTA and FQGNSA. Written as DNA, the CDR3 is TGTGCCAGCAGCTTATCCTCAGGGGGCAATCAGCCCCAGCATTTT. It translates to CASSLSSGGNQPQHF.

The CDR3 loop is CASSPSAGGSNQPQHF. For the CDR3, the DNA is TGTGCCAGCAGCCCATCGGCAGGGGGTAGCAATCAGCCCCAGCATTTT. The chain joins TRBV16 to TRBJ1-5; TRBD1 aligns across 7 bases. Germline CDR1 and CDR2: KGHSY and FQNENV. The CDR3 covers 16 residues. The V and J ends lost 4 bases and 0 bases, in that order; junction bases with no gene match: 6.

This chain connects TRBV6-5 to TRBJ2-3; possibly TRBD1 for D (6 bases). The V gene lost 4 bases and the J gene lost 3 bases, with 11 bases spanning the gap. The CDR3 contains 14 residues. Germline CDR1 is MNHEY and CDR2 is SVGAGI. CDR3 coding DNA: TGTGCCAGCAGTTTCCGGGACAATACAGATACGCAGTATTTT. Its protein product is CASSFRDNTDTQYF.

The V call is TRBV5-4, the J call TRBJ2-2; 7 bases align to TRBD1. CDR1 and CDR2 from the germline V gene are SGHNT and YYREEE (reference sequence). The length of the CDR3 is 16 residues. The junction had 6 bases not matched to a gene; V was cut back by 4 bases and J by 0 bases. CDR3 nucleotides: TGTGCCAGCAGCCCTGGACAGGATCCGAACACCGGGGAGCTGTTTTTT. Encoded protein: CASSPGQDPNTGELFF.

This clone has just one count. This chain connects TRBV4-1 to TRBJ1-5, with TRBD1 identical over 7 bases. Germline CDR1 is MGHRA and CDR2 is YSYEKL. V gave up 0 bases and J gave up 7 bases; unmatched junction bases: 12. CDR3 length: 17 amino acids. CDR3 bases: TGCGCCAGCAGCCAAGATGGAGGCGGAGGGGGCCGGCAGCCCCAGCATTTT. This sequence encodes CASSQDGGGGGRQPQHF.